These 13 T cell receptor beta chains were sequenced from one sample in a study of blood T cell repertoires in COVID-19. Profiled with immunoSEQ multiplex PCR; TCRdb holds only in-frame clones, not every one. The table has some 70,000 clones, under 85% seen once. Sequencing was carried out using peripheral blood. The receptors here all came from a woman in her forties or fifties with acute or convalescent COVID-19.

The CDR3 DNA sequence: TGCGCCAGCAGCATCTTCTCAGGCGGCTACACCTTC. Its protein product is CASSIFSGGYTF. The chain recombines TRBV5-1 with TRBJ1-2; D unresolved. This CDR3 has 12 amino acids. The V gene's germline CDR1 is SGHRS and CDR2 YFSETQ. The V end lost 4 bases, the J end lost 8 bases, and 12 bases lay between the germline ends.

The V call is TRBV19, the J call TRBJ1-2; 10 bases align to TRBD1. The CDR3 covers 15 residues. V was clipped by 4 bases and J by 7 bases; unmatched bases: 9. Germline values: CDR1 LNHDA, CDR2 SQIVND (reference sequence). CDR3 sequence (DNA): TGTGCCAGTAGTAACCGGGACAGGGGAATAGGTGGCTACACCTTC. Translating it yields CASSNRDRGIGGYTF. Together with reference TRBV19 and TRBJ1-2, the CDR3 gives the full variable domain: DGGITQSPKYLFRKEGQNVTLSCEQNLNHDAMYWYRQDPGQGLRLIYYSQIVNDFQKGDIAEGYSVSREKKESFPLTVTSAQKNPTAFYLCASSNRDRGIGGYTFGSGTRLTVV.

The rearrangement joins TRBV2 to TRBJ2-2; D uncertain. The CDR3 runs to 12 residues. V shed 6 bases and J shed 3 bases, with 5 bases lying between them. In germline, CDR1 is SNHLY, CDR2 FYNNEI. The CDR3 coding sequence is TGTGCCAGCAGCTACTACACCGGGGAGCTGTTTTTT. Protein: CASSYYTGELFF.

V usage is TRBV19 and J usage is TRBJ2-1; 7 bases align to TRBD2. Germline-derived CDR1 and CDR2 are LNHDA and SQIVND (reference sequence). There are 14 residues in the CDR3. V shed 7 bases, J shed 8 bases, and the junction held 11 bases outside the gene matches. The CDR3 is CASTKRDRGDEQFF. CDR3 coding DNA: TGTGCCAGTACGAAGCGGGACCGAGGCGATGAGCAGTTCTTC.

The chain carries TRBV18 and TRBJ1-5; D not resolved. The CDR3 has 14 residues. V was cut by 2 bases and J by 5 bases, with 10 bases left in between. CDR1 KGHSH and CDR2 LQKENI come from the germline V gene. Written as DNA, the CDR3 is TGTGCCAGCTCACCAAGTCGGTGGTATCAGCCCCAGCATTTT. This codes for CASSPSRWYQPQHF.

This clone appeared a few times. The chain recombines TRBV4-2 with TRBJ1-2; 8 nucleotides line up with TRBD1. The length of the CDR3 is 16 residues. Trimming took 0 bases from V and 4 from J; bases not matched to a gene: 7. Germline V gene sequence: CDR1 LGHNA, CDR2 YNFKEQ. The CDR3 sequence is CASSQDRQGATYGYTF. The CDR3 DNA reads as TGTGCCAGCAGCCAAGATCGCCAGGGGGCAACCTATGGCTACACCTTC.

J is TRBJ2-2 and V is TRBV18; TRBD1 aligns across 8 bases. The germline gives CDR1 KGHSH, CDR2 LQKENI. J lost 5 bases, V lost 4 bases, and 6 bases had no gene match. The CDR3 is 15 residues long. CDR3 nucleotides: TGTGCCAGCTCACAGGGACAGGTCGATACCGGGGAGCTGTTTTTT. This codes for CASSQGQVDTGELFF.

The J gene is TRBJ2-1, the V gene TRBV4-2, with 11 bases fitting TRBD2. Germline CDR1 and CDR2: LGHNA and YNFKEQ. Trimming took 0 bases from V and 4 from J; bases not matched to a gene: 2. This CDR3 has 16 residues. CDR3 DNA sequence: TGTGCCAGCAGCCAAGACGGGACTAGCGGTTACAATGAGCAGTTCTTC. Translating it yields CASSQDGTSGYNEQFF.

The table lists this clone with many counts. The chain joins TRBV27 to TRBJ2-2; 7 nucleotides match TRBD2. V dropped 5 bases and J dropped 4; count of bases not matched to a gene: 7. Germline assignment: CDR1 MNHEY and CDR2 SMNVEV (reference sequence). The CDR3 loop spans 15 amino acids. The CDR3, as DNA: TGTGCCAGCAGTCTCGGGACTATAGTCACCGGGGAGCTGTTTTTT. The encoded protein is CASSLGTIVTGELFF.

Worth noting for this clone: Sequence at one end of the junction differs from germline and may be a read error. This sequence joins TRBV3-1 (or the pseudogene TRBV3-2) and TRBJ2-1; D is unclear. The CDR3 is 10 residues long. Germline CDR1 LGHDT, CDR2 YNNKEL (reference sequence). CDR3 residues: CASSGSIMIF. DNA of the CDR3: TGTGCCAGCAGCGGCAGTATTATGATCTTC.

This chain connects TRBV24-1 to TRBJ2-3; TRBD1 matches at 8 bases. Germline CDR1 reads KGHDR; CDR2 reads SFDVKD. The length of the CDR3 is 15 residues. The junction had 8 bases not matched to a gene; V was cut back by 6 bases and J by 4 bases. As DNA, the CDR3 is TGTGCCACCAGTCTAGGACAGGGAAGGGCAGATACGCAGTATTTT. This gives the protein CATSLGQGRADTQYF.

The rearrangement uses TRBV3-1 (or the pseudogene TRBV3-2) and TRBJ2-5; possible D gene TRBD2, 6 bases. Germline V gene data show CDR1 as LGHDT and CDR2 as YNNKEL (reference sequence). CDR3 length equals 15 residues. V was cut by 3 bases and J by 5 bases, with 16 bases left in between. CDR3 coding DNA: TGTGCCAGCAGCCATACCCCCGGGGGTAGTGAGACCCAGTACTTC. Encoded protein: CASSHTPGGSETQYF.

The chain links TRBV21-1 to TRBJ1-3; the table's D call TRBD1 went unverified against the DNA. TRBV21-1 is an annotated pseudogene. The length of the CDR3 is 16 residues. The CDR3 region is CASSKKSPGPGNTIYF. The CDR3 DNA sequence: TGTGCCAGCAGCAAAAAGTCTCCAGGGCCTGGAAACACCATATATTTT.